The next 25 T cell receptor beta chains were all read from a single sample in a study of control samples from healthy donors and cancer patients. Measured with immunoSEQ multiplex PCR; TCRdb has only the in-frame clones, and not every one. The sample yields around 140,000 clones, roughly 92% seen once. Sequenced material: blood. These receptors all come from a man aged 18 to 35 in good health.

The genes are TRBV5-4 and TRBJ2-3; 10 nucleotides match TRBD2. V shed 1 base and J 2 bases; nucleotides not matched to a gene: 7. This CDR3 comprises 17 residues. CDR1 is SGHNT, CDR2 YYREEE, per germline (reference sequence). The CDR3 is CASSLSATSGVTDTQYF. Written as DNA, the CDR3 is TGTGCCAGCAGCTTGAGTGCTACTAGCGGGGTCACAGATACGCAGTATTTT.

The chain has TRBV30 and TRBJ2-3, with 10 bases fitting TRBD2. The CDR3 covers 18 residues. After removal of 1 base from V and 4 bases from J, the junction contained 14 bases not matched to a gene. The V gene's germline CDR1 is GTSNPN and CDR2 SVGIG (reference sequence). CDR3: CAWSGPAGGRYEPDTQYF. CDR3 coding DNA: TGTGCCTGGAGTGGCCCAGCGGGGGGGCGATATGAGCCAGATACGCAGTATTTT.

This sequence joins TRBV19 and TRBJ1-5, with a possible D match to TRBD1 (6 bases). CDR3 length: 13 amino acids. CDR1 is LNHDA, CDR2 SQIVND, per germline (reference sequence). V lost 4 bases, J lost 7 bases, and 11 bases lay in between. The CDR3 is CASSTGHRQPQHF. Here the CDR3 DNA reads TGTGCCAGTAGTACGGGACACCGGCAGCCCCAGCATTTT.

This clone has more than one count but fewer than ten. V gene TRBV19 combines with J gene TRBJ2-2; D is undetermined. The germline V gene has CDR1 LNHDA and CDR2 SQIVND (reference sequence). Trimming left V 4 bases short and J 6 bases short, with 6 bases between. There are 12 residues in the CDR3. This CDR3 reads CASSTRSGELFF. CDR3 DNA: TGTGCCAGTAGTACCCGGTCCGGGGAGCTGTTTTTT.

In nucleotides, the CDR3 is TGTGCCATCAGTGGGACAGGGAGGGTGGAAGAGACCCAGTACTTC. It encodes CAISGTGRVEETQYF. The V and J genes are TRBV10-3 and TRBJ2-5; maybe TRBD1 (8 bases). Trimming took 4 bases from V and 3 from J, leaving 15 bases between them. Looked up from germline, CDR1 is ENHRY and CDR2 is SYGVKD. This CDR3 spans 15 amino acids.

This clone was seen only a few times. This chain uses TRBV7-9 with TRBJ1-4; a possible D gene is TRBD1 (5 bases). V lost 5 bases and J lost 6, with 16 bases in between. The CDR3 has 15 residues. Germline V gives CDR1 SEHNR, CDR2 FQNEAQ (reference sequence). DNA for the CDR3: TGTGCCAGCAGCCCGCCGGGGGGAATCGATGAAAAACTGTTTTTT. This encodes CASSPPGGIDEKLFF.

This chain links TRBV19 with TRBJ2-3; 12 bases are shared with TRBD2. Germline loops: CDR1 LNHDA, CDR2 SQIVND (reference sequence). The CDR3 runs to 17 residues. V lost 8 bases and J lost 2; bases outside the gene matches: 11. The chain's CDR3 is CASQELAGGRLTDTQYF. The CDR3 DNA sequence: TGTGCCAGTCAAGAACTAGCGGGGGGCAGACTCACAGATACGCAGTATTTT.

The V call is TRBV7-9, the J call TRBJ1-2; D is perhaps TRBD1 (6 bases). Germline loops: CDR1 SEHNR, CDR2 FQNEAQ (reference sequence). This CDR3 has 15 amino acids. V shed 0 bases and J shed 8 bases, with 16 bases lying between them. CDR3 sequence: CASSLAGGPRGGYTF. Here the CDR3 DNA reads TGTGCCAGCAGCTTAGCCGGAGGACCCAGGGGCGGCTACACCTTC.

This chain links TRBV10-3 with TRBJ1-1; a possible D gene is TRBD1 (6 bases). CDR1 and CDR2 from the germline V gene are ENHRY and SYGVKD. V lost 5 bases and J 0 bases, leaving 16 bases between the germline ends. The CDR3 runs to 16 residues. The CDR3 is CAISRGGVFMNTEAFF. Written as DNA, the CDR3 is TGTGCCATCAGTAGGGGGGGGGTTTTCATGAACACTGAAGCTTTCTTT.

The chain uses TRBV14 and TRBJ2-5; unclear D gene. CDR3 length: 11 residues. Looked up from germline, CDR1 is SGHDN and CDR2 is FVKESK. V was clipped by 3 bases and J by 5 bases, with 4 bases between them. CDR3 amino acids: CASSHKETQYF. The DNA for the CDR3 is TGTGCCAGCAGCCATAAGGAGACCCAGTACTTC.

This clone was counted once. CDR3 sequence (DNA): TGTGCCAGCAGTGAACCAAGCGGGGGGGCCGCGGATACGCAGTATTTT. It translates to CASSEPSGGAADTQYF. The gene calls are TRBV6-1 and TRBJ2-3; 10 bases are a match to TRBD2. Losses at the gene ends were 2 bases for V and 6 bases for J; bases not matched to a gene: 8. CDR1 and CDR2 from the germline V gene are MNHNS and SASEGT. The CDR3 runs to 16 residues.

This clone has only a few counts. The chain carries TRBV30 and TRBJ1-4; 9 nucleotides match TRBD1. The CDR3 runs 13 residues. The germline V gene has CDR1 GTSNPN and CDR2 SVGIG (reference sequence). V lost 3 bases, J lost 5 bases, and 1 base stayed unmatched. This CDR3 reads CAWRDRGNEKLFF. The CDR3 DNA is TGTGCCTGGAGGGACAGGGGCAATGAAAAACTGTTTTTT.

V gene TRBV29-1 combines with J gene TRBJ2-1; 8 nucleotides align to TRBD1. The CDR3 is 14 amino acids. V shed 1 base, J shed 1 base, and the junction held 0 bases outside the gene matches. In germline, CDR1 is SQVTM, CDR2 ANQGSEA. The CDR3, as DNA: TGCAGCGTTGAAGGGACAGGGTCCTACAATGAGCAGTTCTTC. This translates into CSVEGTGSYNEQFF.

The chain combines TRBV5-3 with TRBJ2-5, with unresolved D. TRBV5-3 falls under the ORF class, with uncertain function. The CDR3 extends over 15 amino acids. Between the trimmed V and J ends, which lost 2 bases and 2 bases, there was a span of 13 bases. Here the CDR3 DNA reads TGTGCCAGAAGCTTAGGAGTGGGCCTACAAGAGACCCAGTACTTC. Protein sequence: CARSLGVGLQETQYF.

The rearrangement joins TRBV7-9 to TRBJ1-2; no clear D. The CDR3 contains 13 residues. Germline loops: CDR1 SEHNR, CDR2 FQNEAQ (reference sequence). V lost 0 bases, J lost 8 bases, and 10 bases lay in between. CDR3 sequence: CASSLAPDRGYTF. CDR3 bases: TGTGCCAGCAGCTTAGCCCCGGACCGGGGCTACACCTTC. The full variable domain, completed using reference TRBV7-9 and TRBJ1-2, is DTGVSQNPRHKITKRGQNVTFRCDPISEHNRLYWYRQTLGQGPEFLTYFQNEAQLEKSRLLSDRFSAERPKGSFSTLEIQRTEQGDSAMYLCASSLAPDRGYTFGSGTRLTVV.

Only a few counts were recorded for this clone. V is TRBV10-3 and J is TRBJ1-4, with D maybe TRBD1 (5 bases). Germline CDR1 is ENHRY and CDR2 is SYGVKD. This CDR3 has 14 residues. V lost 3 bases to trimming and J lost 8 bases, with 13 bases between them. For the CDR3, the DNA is TGTGCCATCAGTGAAGGGTTGGGGCACGAAAAACTGTTTTTT. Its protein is CAISEGLGHEKLFF.

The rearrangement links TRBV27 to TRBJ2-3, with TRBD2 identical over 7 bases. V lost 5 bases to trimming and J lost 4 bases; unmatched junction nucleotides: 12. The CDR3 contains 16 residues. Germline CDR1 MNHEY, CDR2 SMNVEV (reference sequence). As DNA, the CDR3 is TGTGCCAGCAGTGCCTTGGGAGGGATATACCCAGATACGCAGTATTTT. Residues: CASSALGGIYPDTQYF.

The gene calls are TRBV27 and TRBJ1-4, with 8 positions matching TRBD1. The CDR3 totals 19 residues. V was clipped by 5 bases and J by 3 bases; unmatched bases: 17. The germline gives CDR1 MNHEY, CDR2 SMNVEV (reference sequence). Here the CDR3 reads CASSNPPGQDLRANEKLFF. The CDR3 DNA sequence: TGTGCCAGCAGTAACCCACCGGGACAGGATCTCAGGGCTAATGAAAAACTGTTTTTT.

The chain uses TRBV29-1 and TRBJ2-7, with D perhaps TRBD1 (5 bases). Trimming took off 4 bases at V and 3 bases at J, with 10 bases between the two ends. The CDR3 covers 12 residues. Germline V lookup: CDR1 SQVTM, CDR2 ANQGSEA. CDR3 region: CSVVDIYYEQYF. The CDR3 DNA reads TGCAGCGTTGTGGACATATACTACGAGCAGTACTTC.

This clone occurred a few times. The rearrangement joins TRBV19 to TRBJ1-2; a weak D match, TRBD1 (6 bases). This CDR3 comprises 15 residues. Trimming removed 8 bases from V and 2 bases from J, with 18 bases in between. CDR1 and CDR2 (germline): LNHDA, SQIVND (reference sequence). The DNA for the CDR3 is TGTGCCAGTGGATCAAGGAGGGACAAGAACTATGGCTACACCTTC. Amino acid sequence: CASGSRRDKNYGYTF. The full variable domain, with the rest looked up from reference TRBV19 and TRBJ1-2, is DGGITQSPKYLFRKEGQNVTLSCEQNLNHDAMYWYRQDPGQGLRLIYYSQIVNDFQKGDIAEGYSVSREKKESFPLTVTSAQKNPTAFYLCASGSRRDKNYGYTFGSGTRLTVV.

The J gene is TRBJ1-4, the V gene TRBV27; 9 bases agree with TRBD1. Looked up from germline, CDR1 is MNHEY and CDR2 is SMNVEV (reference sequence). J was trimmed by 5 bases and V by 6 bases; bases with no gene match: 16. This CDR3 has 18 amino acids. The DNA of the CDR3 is TGTGCCAGCAGCCTCCTACCTGGACAGGGGCAAACGAATGAAAAACTGTTTTTT. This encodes CASSLLPGQGQTNEKLFF. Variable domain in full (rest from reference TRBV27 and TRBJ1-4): EAQVTQNPRYLITVTGKKLTVTCSQNMNHEYMSWYRQDPGLGLRQIYYSMNVEVTDKGDVPEGYKVSRKEKRNFPLILESPSPNQTSLYFCASSLLPGQGQTNEKLFFGSGTQLSVL.

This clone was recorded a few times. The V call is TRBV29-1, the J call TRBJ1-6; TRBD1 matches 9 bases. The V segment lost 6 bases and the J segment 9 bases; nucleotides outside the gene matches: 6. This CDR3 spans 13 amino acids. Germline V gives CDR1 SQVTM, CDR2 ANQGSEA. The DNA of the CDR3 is TGCAGCGTCACAGGGGGCGAGGGTTCACCCCTCCACTTT. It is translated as CSVTGGEGSPLHF. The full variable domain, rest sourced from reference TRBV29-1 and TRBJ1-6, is SAVISQKPSRDICQRGTSLTIQCQVDSQVTMMFWYRQQPGQSLTLIATANQGSEATYESGFVIDKFPISRPNLTFSTLTVSNMSPEDSSIYLCSVTGGEGSPLHFGNGTRLTVT.

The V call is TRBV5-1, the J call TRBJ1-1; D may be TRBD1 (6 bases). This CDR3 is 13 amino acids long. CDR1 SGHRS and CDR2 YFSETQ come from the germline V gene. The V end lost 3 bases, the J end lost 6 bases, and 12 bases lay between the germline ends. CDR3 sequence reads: CASSSTGSAEAFF. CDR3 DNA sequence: TGCGCCAGCAGCTCTACAGGGTCCGCTGAAGCTTTCTTT.

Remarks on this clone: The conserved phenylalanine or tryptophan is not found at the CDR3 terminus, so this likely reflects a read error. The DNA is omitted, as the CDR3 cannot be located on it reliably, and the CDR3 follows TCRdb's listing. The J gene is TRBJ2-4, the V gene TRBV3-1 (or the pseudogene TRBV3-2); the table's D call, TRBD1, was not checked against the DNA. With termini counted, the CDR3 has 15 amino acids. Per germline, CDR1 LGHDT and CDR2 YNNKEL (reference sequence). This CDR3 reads CASSRFFWGQRFPLL.

The CDR3 here is CASRPTRGYEQYF. CDR3 DNA: TGTGCCAGCAGGCCGACAAGAGGCTACGAGCAGTACTTC. The V and J genes are TRBV27 and TRBJ2-7; no firm D call. The CDR3 runs 13 residues. V was pared by 6 bases and J by 3 bases, with 12 bases between. CDR1 and CDR2 (germline): MNHEY, SMNVEV (reference sequence).